This paragraph covers one TCR beta chain sequence. Its specificity is unknown. The CDR3 length is 15 residues. Germline-derived CDR1 and CDR2 are DFQATT and SNEGSKA (reference sequence). V was cut by 0 bases and J by 0 bases, with 9 bases left in between. The sample is drawn from a study of T-cell reconstitution after alpha-beta-depleted transplantation in children. Whole-study findings and limits: It was newly produced T cells that mostly accounted for T-cell counts and diversity one year after transplant. Approximately two months post-transplant, alpha-beta T cells reportedly originated from several hundred expanded graft clones. Certain patients had high TCRbeta diversity at day 60, and it came from recipient T cells and thymic progenitors that survived.

For TCRbeta, the library was prepared with unique molecular identifiers. TCRdb re-derived calls from the PCR reads in MiXCR, one entry per CDR3 protein. The sample lists hundreds of thousands of distinct CDR3 sequences, 13% occurring once. The TCR comes from a male patient between 5 and 17 years old who had a stem cell transplant for acute myeloid leukemia, so the T cells may come from the graft donor. The chain is built from TRBV20-1 and TRBJ1-5; unclear D gene. The specimen was PBMCs, mostly from graft donor cells, collected 360 days after TCRalphabeta/CD19-depleted stem cell transplant. The CDR3 here is CSARDLQNSNQPQHF. The DNA of the CDR3 is TGCAGTGCTAGAGATCTCCAGAATAGCAATCAGCCCCAGCATTTT.